This entry features one T cell receptor (beta chain) sequence. Its specificity is unknown. The data originate from a study of cytomegalovirus exposure and HLA in healthy donors. Whole-study results and caveats: The likely explanation for a cluster of highly shared sequence variants was sequencing artifact. DRB1 had the most TCR associations and HLA-C the fewest, a later analysis found, with rates varying by HLA locus.

In the PCR, 60 Vbeta and 13 Jbeta primers were used. Some clones are missing from TCRdb's copy, which holds only in-frame ones; the method was immunoSEQ multiplex PCR. The data hold roughly 180,000 clones, with 70% to 90% observed a single time. Samples came from healthy bone marrow donors. The sequence was collected from a girl aged 10 to 17 in good health and CMV-seropositive. Sequences were obtained from PBMCs.

The CDR3 here is CASSQASGGLSEQFF. The CDR3 DNA sequence: TGTGCCAGCAGCCAAGCATCGGGGGGCCTTAGTGAGCAGTTCTTC. The gene calls are TRBV4-2 and TRBJ2-1; D may be TRBD2 (7 bases). V lost 1 base, J lost 9 bases, and 16 bases lay in between. The length of the CDR3 is 15 residues. The germline CDR1 and CDR2 sequences are LGHNA and YNFKEQ.